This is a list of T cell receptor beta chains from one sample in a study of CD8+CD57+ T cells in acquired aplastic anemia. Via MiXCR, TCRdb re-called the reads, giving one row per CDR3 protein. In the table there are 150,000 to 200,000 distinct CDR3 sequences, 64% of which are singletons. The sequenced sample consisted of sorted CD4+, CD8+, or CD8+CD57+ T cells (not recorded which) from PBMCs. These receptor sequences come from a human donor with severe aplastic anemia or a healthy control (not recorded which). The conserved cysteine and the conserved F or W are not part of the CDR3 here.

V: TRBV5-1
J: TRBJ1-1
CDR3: ASSLLGPNTEAF

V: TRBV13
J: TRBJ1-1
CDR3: ASSLFQGRMAEAF

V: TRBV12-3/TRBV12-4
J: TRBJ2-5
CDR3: ASSLSLGLAGETQY

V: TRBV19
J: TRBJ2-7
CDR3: ASRGDRGGEQY

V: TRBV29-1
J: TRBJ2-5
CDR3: SVGDTGVETQY

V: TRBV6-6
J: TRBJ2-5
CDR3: ASRRQGQETQY

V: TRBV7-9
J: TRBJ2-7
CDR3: ASSTRLDPSEQY

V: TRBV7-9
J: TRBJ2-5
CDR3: ASSLTFGIGETQY

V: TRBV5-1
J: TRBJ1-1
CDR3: ASSITLDGNTEAF

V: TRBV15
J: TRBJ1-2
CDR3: ATSSDRVQANYGYT

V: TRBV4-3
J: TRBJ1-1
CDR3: ASSPGQGAIEAF

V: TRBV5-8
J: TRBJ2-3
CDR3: ASSPVGPTTDTQY

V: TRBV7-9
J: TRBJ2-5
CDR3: ASSSQGEVGTQY

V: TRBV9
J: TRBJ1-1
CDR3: ASSVELNTEAF

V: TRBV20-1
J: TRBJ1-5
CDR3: SAAMRGNQPQH

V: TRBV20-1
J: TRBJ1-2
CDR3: SARGSLAGAAYT

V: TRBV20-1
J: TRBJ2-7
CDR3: SATSVDGGSYEQY

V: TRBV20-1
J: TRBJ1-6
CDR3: SARRGLGPSPLH

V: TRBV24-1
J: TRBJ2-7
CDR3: ATPSPGQANYEQY

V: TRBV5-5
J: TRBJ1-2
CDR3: ASSLAGGPAGYGYT

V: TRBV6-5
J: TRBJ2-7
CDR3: ASRETGPYEQY

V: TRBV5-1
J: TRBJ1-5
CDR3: ASSPGHQNQPQH

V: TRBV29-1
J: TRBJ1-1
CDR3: SVDPGQGNTEAF

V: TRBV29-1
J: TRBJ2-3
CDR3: SAETQPQY

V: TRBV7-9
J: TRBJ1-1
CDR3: ASSLVGGVRTEAF

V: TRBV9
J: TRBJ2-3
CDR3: ASSVVSDGGDTQY

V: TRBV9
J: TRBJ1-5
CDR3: ASSVVVVREQPQH

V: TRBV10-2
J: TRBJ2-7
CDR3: ASSDQGEGYEQY

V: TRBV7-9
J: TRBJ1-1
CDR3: ASSLRPVGGAREYTEAF

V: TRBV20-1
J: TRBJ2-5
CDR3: SATDSGGAETQY

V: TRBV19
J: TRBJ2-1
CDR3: ATQRTSGMDEQF

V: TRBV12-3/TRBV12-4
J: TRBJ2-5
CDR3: ARVPGGTGETQY

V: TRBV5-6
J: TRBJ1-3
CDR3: ARLTTRRNTIY

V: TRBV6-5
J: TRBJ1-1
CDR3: ASSYSVSALNTEAF

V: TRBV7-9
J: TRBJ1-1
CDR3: ASSLEGSSNEAF

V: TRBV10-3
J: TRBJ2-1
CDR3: AISESIAGNEQF

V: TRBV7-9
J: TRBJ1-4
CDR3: ASRPREGGEKLF

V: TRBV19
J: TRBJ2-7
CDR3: ASSEGAYEQY